What follows are 22 T cell receptor beta chains derived from one specimen sequenced in a study of cytomegalovirus exposure and HLA in healthy donors. The primer mix had 60 Vbeta and 13 Jbeta primers. The protocol was immunoSEQ multiplex PCR, while the TCRdb copy is restricted to in-frame clones and leaves out a portion. The data show roughly 100,000 clones, approximately 16% seen once. What was sequenced was PBMCs. These TCRs come from a female donor in good health and CMV-seronegative.

This clone came up a few times. The rearrangement uses TRBV28 and TRBJ1-1, with 8 bases fitting TRBD1. V lost 1 base and J lost 6; bases outside the gene matches: 4. Germline-derived CDR1 and CDR2 are MDHEN and SYDVKM. The CDR3 loop spans 14 amino acids. The CDR3 sequence is CASSLFSRGPEAFF. CDR3 nucleotide sequence: TGTGCCAGCAGTTTATTCTCCAGGGGGCCTGAAGCTTTCTTT.

This clone turned up a few times. The chain joins TRBV2 to TRBJ2-1; 8 positions match TRBD1. The CDR3 runs to 17 residues. The V and J ends lost 4 bases and 0 bases, in that order; junction bases with no gene match: 8. Germline V lookup: CDR1 SNHLY, CDR2 FYNNEI. The DNA of the CDR3 is TGTGCCAGCAGTGCTGGGACAGGCCTTAGCTCCTACAATGAGCAGTTCTTC. It codes for CASSAGTGLSSYNEQFF.

The rearrangement joins TRBV7-2 to TRBJ2-1, with TRBD2 identical over 11 bases. This CDR3 is 17 amino acids long. The trim removed 2 bases at V and 5 bases at J, leaving 8 bases unmatched. The germline gives CDR1 SGHTA, CDR2 FQGNSA. The CDR3 here is CASSLNGPTSGDNEQFF. The CDR3 DNA follows: TGTGCCAGCAGCTTAAACGGTCCGACTAGCGGGGACAATGAGCAGTTCTTC.

This clone showed up just a few times. V and J are TRBV28 and TRBJ2-1; D remains unclear. The CDR3 contains 14 residues. CDR1 is MDHEN, CDR2 SYDVKM, per germline. Trimming removed 6 bases at V and 0 bases at J, with 9 bases between. The CDR3 reads CASRQLSSYNEQFF. For the CDR3, the DNA is TGTGCCAGCAGACAGCTTAGCTCCTACAATGAGCAGTTCTTC.

V and J are TRBV2 and TRBJ2-7; TRBD1 aligns across 7 bases. V was clipped by 4 bases and J by 6 bases; unmatched bases: 0. The CDR3 totals 11 residues. Germline CDR1 and CDR2: SNHLY and FYNNEI. The CDR3: CASSAGGEQYF. Written as DNA, the CDR3 is TGTGCCAGCAGTGCAGGGGGCGAGCAGTACTTC.

The chain is built from TRBV7-2 and TRBJ2-3; TRBD1 might be the D (5 bases). This CDR3 is built from 14 residues. Trimming removed 5 bases from V and 4 bases from J, with 13 bases in between. Germline V gene sequence: CDR1 SGHTA, CDR2 FQGNSA. CDR3 in DNA: TGTGCCAGCAGCCCCGGCTGGGGCCCAGATACGCAGTATTTT. It encodes CASSPGWGPDTQYF. The full variable domain, in which reference TRBV7-2 and TRBJ2-3 provide the parts outside the CDR3, is GAGVSQSPSNKVTEKGKDVELRCDPISGHTALYWYRQSLGQGLEFLIYFQGNSAPDKSGLPSDRFSAERTGGSVSTLTIQRTQQEDSAVYLCASSPGWGPDTQYFGPGTRLTVL.

V and J are TRBV15 and TRBJ2-7; 7 nucleotides line up with TRBD1. This CDR3 region has 15 residues. The V segment lost 0 bases and the J segment 3 bases; nucleotides outside the gene matches: 5. Germline values: CDR1 LNHNV, CDR2 YYDKDF (reference sequence). CDR3 in DNA: TGTGCCACCAGCAGAGATCGGGACAGCCACTACGAGCAGTACTTC. Encoded protein: CATSRDRDSHYEQYF.

This clone appeared a few times. Written as DNA, the CDR3 is TGTGCCAGCAGTAAAGGCACAGTTAATCAGCCCCAGCATTTT. The encoded protein is CASSKGTVNQPQHF. V and J are TRBV2 and TRBJ1-5, with D unclear. The CDR3 runs 14 residues. The germline gives CDR1 SNHLY, CDR2 FYNNEI. V was clipped by 5 bases and J by 4 bases, with 12 bases between them.

The gene calls are TRBV6-6 and TRBJ2-5; 7 positions match TRBD2. CDR1 and CDR2 from the germline V gene are MNHNY and SVGAGI (reference sequence). The ends lost 6 bases at V and 5 bases at J; junction bases unmatched: 12. The CDR3 spans 15 residues. Here the CDR3 DNA reads TGTGCCAGCAGCCCCTCCGGGGGGATGTTGGAGACCCAGTACTTC. Encoded protein: CASSPSGGMLETQYF.

For this clone: Other DNA sequences in the same sample also yield this CDR3. The CDR3 nucleotides are TGTGCCAGCAGCTTAGAACGCGTCTCCTCTGGAAACACCATATATTTT. Its protein product is CASSLERVSSGNTIYF. The chain is built from TRBV7-9 and TRBJ1-3; D remains unclear. CDR1 and CDR2 (germline): SEHNR, FQNEAQ (reference sequence). The ends were cut back, 1 base at V and 0 bases at J, with 10 bases in the middle. This CDR3 is built from 16 residues.

This clone appeared a few times. V gene TRBV6-5 combines with J gene TRBJ2-7; D might be TRBD1 (6 bases). CDR1 is MNHEY and CDR2 is SVGAGI in the germline V gene. This CDR3 comprises 15 residues. Deletions cut 6 bases from V and 4 bases from J, with 19 bases between. The CDR3 loop reads CASSHRETLSYEQYF. The CDR3 DNA follows: TGTGCCAGCAGCCACAGGGAAACGCTCTCATACGAGCAGTACTTC.

This rearrangement joins TRBV5-1 to TRBJ2-7; 11 nucleotides match TRBD2. Trimming at V came to 0 bases and at J to 0 bases, leaving 5 bases not matched to a gene. Germline V gene data show CDR1 as SGHRS and CDR2 as YFSETQ. This CDR3 is built from 17 residues. The CDR3 DNA follows: TGCGCCAGCAGCTTGGATGCTCTAGCGGGGGGCTCCTACGAGCAGTACTTC. Protein product: CASSLDALAGGSYEQYF.

This rearrangement joins TRBV14 to TRBJ1-1, with D possibly being TRBD1 (5 bases). CDR1 is SGHDN and CDR2 is FVKESK in the germline V gene. The V gene lost 1 base and the J gene lost 4 bases, with 7 bases spanning the gap. The CDR3 extends over 13 amino acids. The CDR3 is CASSQGQTTEAFF. In DNA form, the CDR3 reads TGTGCCAGCAGCCAAGGACAGACCACTGAAGCTTTCTTT.

This clone was seen a handful of times. This sequence joins TRBV19 and TRBJ1-4, with a weak D call TRBD1 (6 bases). The CDR3 covers 12 residues. Germline V CDR1 and CDR2: LNHDA, SQIVND (reference sequence). Trimming pared 10 bases from V and 8 bases from J, leaving 14 bases between. Written as DNA, the CDR3 is TGTGCCACGAGGGGCGGGGGCGAAAAACTGTTTTTT. It specifies CATRGGGEKLFF.

This chain uses TRBV29-1 with TRBJ2-3, with D tentatively TRBD1 (6 bases). Germline-derived CDR1 and CDR2 are SQVTM and ANQGSEA. The CDR3 is 16 residues long. Between the trimmed V and J ends, which lost 8 bases and 1 base, there was a span of 22 bases. The CDR3 region is CSFADSSKKGTDTQYF. CDR3 bases: TGCAGCTTCGCGGACAGTTCCAAGAAAGGCACAGATACGCAGTATTTT.

This clone occurred a few times. V and J are TRBV27 and TRBJ2-1; a weak D match, TRBD1 (5 bases). Trimming removed 5 bases at V and 6 bases at J, with 17 bases between. This CDR3 is built from 15 residues. Germline V gene sequence: CDR1 MNHEY, CDR2 SMNVEV (reference sequence). CDR3 region: CASSGARSPPNEQFF. As DNA, the CDR3 is TGTGCCAGCAGTGGGGCGCGATCACCACCCAATGAGCAGTTCTTC.

This rearrangement joins TRBV7-6 to TRBJ2-5; D might be TRBD1 (6 bases). Germline V gives CDR1 SGHVS, CDR2 FNYEAQ. The ends were cut back, 1 base at V and 2 bases at J, with 14 bases in the middle. The CDR3 is made up of 16 amino acids. As DNA, the CDR3 is TGTGCCAGCAGCTTAGTGGGGGCCCTAGCTCAAGAGACCCAGTACTTC. Protein: CASSLVGALAQETQYF.

This clone was counted a few times. J is TRBJ1-2 and V is TRBV6-1; D perhaps matches TRBD1 (5 bases). V lost 3 bases and J lost 2, with 13 bases in between. CDR3 size: 15 residues. CDR1 MNHNS and CDR2 SASEGT come from the germline V gene. CDR3 sequence reads: CASSELGVVNYGYTF. The CDR3 DNA reads TGTGCCAGCAGTGAGTTAGGGGTAGTGAACTATGGCTACACCTTC.

This clone was observed a handful of times. The J gene is TRBJ2-7, the V gene TRBV27, with 12 bases matching TRBD2. The germline V gene has CDR1 MNHEY and CDR2 SMNVEV (reference sequence). After removal of 2 bases from V and 3 bases from J, the junction contained 2 bases not matched to a gene. The CDR3 length is 15 residues. The CDR3 nucleotides are TGTGCCAGCAGTTTAAAGGGACTAGCGGGCTACGAGCAGTACTTC. It is translated as CASSLKGLAGYEQYF.

V usage is TRBV30 and J usage is TRBJ1-1; D perhaps matches TRBD1 (5 bases). Trimming stripped 2 bases from V and 5 bases from J, with 18 bases between. From germline, CDR1 is GTSNPN and CDR2 SVGIG (reference sequence). The CDR3 is made up of 15 amino acids. The CDR3 loop reads CAWSRYQGRRTEAFF. The CDR3 DNA reads as TGTGCCTGGAGTAGGTATCAGGGCCGGCGAACTGAAGCTTTCTTT.

This clone was found a few times. The V and J genes are TRBV6-1 and TRBJ2-7; TRBD2 aligns across 9 bases. The germline V gene encodes CDR1 MNHNS and CDR2 SASEGT. This CDR3 is 14 amino acids long. Unmatched junction bases numbered 3, after V lost 6 bases and J lost 0 bases. Here the CDR3 reads CASRSGRSSYEQYF. The DNA for the CDR3 is TGTGCCAGCAGGAGCGGGAGGAGCTCCTACGAGCAGTACTTC.

This clone was seen a few times. The V and J genes are TRBV6-1 and TRBJ1-1; D uncertain. Between the trimmed V and J ends, which lost 7 bases and 4 bases, there was a span of 13 bases. In germline, CDR1 is MNHNS, CDR2 SASEGT. The CDR3 consists of 13 residues. DNA for the CDR3: TGTGCCAGCACCCGAGCGGTGGGCACTGAAGCTTTCTTT. Amino acids: CASTRAVGTEAFF.